Given below is one TCR beta chain in context. This clonotype has a count of ten or more. Its cognate antigen has yet to be identified. Nothing much larger sits one base from this clone, and base qualities are not available. For sequencing, an Illumina NovaSeq 6000 was employed. TCR cDNA was synthesized by 5'RACE template switching, through which a universal primer site and unique molecular identifiers were introduced. Priming of cDNA synthesis was performed from both the TCR alpha and TCR beta constant segments. Library amplification used two PCR steps, and the second PCR step added sample barcodes and sequencing adapters. Sequencing of libraries was done on Illumina HiSeq 2500 (2x100 bp) or NovaSeq (2x150 bp). Under the source paper's analysis protocol: Demultiplexing of reads and collapsing into UMI consensus sequences were performed with MIGEC, and V(D)J alignment was carried out with MiXCR. Clonotypes responding to the vaccine were identified with edgeR on replicate PBMC samples, with the criteria of FDR below 0.01 and a log2 fold change above 5 up to day 15. CD4 or CD8 identity was assigned to each bulk clonotype according to whether the clonotype was present at higher abundance in the sequenced CD4 repertoire or the sequenced CD8 repertoire. TCRdb's own reprocessing of the public reads used fastp at Q25 and MiXCR and kept productive beta chains. One record per CDR3 amino acid sequence lists the most common genes and DNA. The V and J calls, along with clone size, are taken from TCRdb and not from the paper's own processing. Present in this sample are approximately 250,000 distinct CDR3 sequences, around 5.2% of which were seen just once. The ten biggest clones cover 2.5% to 4% of the sample.

Per the publication, the treatment or condition label means: live attenuated yellow fever vaccine strain. PBMCs were isolated from peripheral blood using a standard Ficoll-Paque protocol. Dynabeads CD4 and CD8 positive selection kits were used to isolate the CD4 and CD8 T-cell fractions. TriZol was used to extract RNA from bulk PBMCs, CD4 and CD8 fractions, and dextramer-positive and dextramer-negative fractions. These data come from a study of T cells after yellow fever vaccination (dated by TCRdb to between 2018 and 2021). Regarding the research as a whole: The SMART-Seq v4 Ultra Low Input RNA kit was used to prepare libraries from fractions with low cell numbers. Bulk TCR alpha and beta repertoires were sequenced longitudinally to track T-cell clones before and after primary and booster YFV17D yellow fever vaccination. The cohort comprised two healthy male donors, one aged 18 to 29 and one aged 30 to 40 years. Blood samples were taken at several timepoints before and after primary and secondary immunization, and bulk PBMC replicates and cell subsets were isolated.

Overall study outcomes, separate from this receptor: Computational filtering was needed because FACS-sorted repertoires could contain abundant contaminating clonotypes from the bulk population. The study included only a couple of donors, which limits how far the findings can be generalized. A small share of clonotypes occurred in both CD4 and CD8 compartments, likely arising from convergent recombination. After the booster, most clones that had expanded after primary vaccination were detected again (about 95% of CD4 and roughly 86% of CD8), suggesting broad maintenance of memory. The secondary T-cell response was found to be weaker but faster than the primary response, with a peak reached on day 5 rather than on day 15.

The CDR3 contains 13 residues, cysteine and phenylalanine counted. The retained sequence is limited to the CDR3, 39 bases, with the frame set at the first base. At the junction V is shortened by 5 bases and J by 2 bases, with 11 bases in between. According to the germline V gene, CDR1 reads SGHRS and CDR2 reads YFSETQ. The sequences come from CD4+ T cells sorted from PBMCs, collected on the day of the yellow fever booster vaccination. The V gene is TRBV5-1 and the J gene is TRBJ2-7; the D gene is perhaps TRBD2, on 5 matching bases. The source of this sequence is a man younger than 35 who received the YFV17D yellow fever vaccine. The nucleotides read TGCGCCAGCAGGGTGGAGCGGACCTACGAGCAGTACTTC. Protein translation: CASRVERTYEQYF.